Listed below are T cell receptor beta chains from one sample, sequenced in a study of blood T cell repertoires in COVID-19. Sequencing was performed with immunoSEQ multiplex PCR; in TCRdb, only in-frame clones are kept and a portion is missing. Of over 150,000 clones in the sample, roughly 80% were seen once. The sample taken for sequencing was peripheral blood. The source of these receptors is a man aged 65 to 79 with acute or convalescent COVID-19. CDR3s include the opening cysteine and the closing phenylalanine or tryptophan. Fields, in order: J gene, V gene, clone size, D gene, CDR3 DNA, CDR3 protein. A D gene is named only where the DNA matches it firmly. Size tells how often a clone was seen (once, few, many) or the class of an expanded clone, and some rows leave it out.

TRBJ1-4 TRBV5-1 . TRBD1 TGCGCCAGCAGCTATGGACAGGGAATGGGTGAAAAACTGTTTTTT CASSYGQGMGEKLFF
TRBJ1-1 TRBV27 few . TGTGCCAGCAGAGGGGGGGGATTCAACACTGAAGCTTTCTTT CASRGGGFNTEAFF
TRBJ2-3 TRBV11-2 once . TGTGCCAGCAGCCCCGGACTTCTCACAGATACGCAGTATTTT CASSPGLLTDTQYF
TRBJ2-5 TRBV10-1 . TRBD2 TGCGCCAGCAGTGAGAATTTAGCGGGGGGATCGACCCAGTACTTC CASSENLAGGSTQYF
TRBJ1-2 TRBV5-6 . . TGTGCCAGCAGCTTGGACAGGGAGGGCGTCTATGGCTACACCTTC CASSLDREGVYGYTF
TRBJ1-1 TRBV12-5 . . TGTGCTAGTGGTTGGGGTAGGTCAGGGGAGAAGAACACTGAAGCTTTCTTT CASGWGRSGEKNTEAFF
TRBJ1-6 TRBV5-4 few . TGTGCCAGCAGCTTGGAAGCTTCACCCCTCCACTTT CASSLEASPLHF
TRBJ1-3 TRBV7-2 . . TGTGCCAGCAGCTTAGCGGACCACTCGGGGGGAAACACCATATATTTT CASSLADHSGGNTIYF
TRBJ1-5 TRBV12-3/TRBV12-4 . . TGTGCCAGCAGTTTAAGCGATCAGCCCCAGCATTTT CASSLSDQPQHF
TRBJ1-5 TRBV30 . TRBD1 TGTGCCTGGAGTACAGGGGGAGGGAATCAGCCCCAGCATTTT CAWSTGGGNQPQHF
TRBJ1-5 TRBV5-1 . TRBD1 TGCGCCAGCAGCCCCTCGACAGGGGATAGCAATCAGCCCCAGCATTTT CASSPSTGDSNQPQHF
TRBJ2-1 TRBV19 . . TGTGCCAGTAGAACGACAGCGAGCTCCTACAATGAGCAGTTCTTC CASRTTASSYNEQFF
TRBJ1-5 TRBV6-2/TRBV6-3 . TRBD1 TGTGCCAGCAGTAACGACAGGGTACAGCCCCAGCATTTT CASSNDRVQPQHF
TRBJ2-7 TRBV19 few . TGTGCCAGTAGTATAGGGGCTCCCTACGAGCAGTACTTC CASSIGAPYEQYF
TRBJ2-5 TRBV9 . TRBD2 TGTGCCAGCAGCTCCCCGGGACTACCCCAAGAGACCCAGTACTTC CASSSPGLPQETQYF
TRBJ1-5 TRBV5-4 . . TGTGCCAGCAGCGAGGGTCCTAGCAATCAGCCCCAGCATTTT CASSEGPSNQPQHF
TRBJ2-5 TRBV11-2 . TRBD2 TGTGCCAGCAGCCACCGGGGGGGACAAGAGACCCAGTACTTC CASSHRGGQETQYF
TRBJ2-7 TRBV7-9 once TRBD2 TGTGCCAGCAGCACGACTAGCGGCACTTCCTACGAGCAGTACTTC CASSTTSGTSYEQYF
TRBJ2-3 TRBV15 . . TGTGCCACCAGCAGAGTTACAGGGATTGCAGATACGCAGTATTTT CATSRVTGIADTQYF